Listed here are 5 T cell receptor beta chains from one sample, sequenced in a study of T cells expressing NK-cell markers. Using the 5' RACE reads, TCRdb records one entry per CDR3 protein without DNA. Recorded for this sample: about 410,000 distinct CDR3 sequences. Sequenced input: blood T cells: a sorted CD56 or NKG2C T cell subset, CD4+ or CD8+ T cells, or bulk PBMC T cells (not recorded which). The receptors stem from a woman between 50 and 59 years old in good health.

V usage is TRBV5-1 and J usage is TRBJ2-3; there is no DNA to check the TCRdb D call of TRBD1. Germline CDR1 is SGHRS and CDR2 is YFSETQ. The CDR3 consists of 15 residues. The CDR3 region is CASSLGDQGTDTQYF.

This chain connects TRBV5-1 to TRBJ1-4. The length of the CDR3 is 17 residues. The germline V gene encodes CDR1 SGHRS and CDR2 YFSETQ. CDR3: CASSFYARSLADEKLFF.

V gene TRBV3-1 combines with J gene TRBJ2-1; TCRdb returns TRBD1, unconfirmable since there is no DNA. The CDR3 length is 14 residues. CDR1 is LGHDT, CDR2 YNNKEL, per germline (reference sequence). CDR3: CASSQETGDNEQFF.

The V call is TRBV7-9, the J call TRBJ1-2. The germline gives CDR1 SEHNR, CDR2 FQNEAQ (reference sequence). The CDR3 runs to 13 residues. CDR3 sequence reads: CASSSRALRGYTF.

V usage is TRBV12-3 or TRBV12-4 and J usage is TRBJ2-7. The CDR3 is 14 amino acids. The CDR3: CASSHGRLLYEQYF.